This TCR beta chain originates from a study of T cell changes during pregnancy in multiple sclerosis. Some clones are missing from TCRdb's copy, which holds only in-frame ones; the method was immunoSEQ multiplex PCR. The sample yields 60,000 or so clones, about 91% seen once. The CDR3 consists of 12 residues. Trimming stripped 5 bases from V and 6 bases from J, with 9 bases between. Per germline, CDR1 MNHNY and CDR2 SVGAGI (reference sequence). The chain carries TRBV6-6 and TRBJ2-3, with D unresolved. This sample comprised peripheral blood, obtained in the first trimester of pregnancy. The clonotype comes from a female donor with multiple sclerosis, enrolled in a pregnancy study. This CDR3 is CASSKHLDTQYF. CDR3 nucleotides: TGTGCCAGCAGTAAACATCTGGATACGCAGTATTTT.